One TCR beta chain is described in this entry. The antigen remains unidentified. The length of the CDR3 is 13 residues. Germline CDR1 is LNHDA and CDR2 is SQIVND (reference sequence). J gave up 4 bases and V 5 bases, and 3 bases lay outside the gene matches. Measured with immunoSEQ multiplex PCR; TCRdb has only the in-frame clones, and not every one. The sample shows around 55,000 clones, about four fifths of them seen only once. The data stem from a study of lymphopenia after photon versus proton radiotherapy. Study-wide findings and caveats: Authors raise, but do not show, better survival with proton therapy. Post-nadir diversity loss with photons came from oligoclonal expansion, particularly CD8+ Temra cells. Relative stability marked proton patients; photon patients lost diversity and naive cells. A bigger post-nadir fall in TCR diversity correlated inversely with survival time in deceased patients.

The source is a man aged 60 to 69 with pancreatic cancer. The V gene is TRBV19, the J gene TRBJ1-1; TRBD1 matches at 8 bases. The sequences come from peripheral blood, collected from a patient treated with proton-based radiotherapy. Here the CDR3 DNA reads TGTGCCAGTAGTTCAGGGGGCCTCACTGAAGCTTTCTTT. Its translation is CASSSGGLTEAFF.